The 3 T cell receptor beta chains reported below all come from one sample, sequenced in a study of blood T cell repertoires in COVID-19. Clones were read by immunoSEQ multiplex PCR, and TCRdb kept only the in-frame ones, dropping some. The table has around 220,000 clones, roughly 84% seen once. Sequences were obtained from peripheral blood. The receptors stem from a middle-aged woman who had recovered from COVID-19.

V and J are TRBV7-2 and TRBJ1-5; perhaps TRBD1 as D (5 bases). The V gene's germline CDR1 is SGHTA and CDR2 FQGNSA. V lost 2 bases and J lost 2, with 19 bases in between. The CDR3 contains 18 residues. Here the CDR3 reads CASSLNGAGSGGNQPQHF. The CDR3 DNA sequence: TGTGCCAGCAGCTTAAACGGGGCGGGTTCGGGGGGCAATCAGCCCCAGCATTTT.

This sequence joins TRBV18 and TRBJ1-2; 9 bases match TRBD1. The CDR3 contains 14 residues. The V gene end was trimmed by 5 bases and the J gene end by 8 bases; junction bases not matched to a gene: 9. CDR1 KGHSH and CDR2 LQKENI come from the germline V gene. The CDR3: CASSSRDREEGYTF. In DNA form, the CDR3 reads TGTGCCAGCTCATCCAGGGACAGGGAGGAAGGCTACACCTTC.

The rearrangement joins TRBV11-2 to TRBJ1-2; a weak D match, TRBD1 (6 bases). The CDR3 consists of 14 residues. The germline gives CDR1 SGHAT, CDR2 FQNNGV. With 0 bases removed from V and 6 bases from J, the gap between germline ends came to 11 bases. In DNA, the CDR3 is TGTGCCAGCAGCTTAGATCAGGGGTCGGATGGCTACACCTTC. This encodes CASSLDQGSDGYTF.